Here is one T cell receptor beta chain with its context. Three rounds of nested PCR, following a modified ARM-PCR protocol, produced the TCRbeta library. TCRdb used MiXCR to reprocess the multiplex PCR reads, holding one entry per CDR3 protein. The sample holds approximately 71,000 distinct CDR3 sequences, around 60% seen once. This entry belongs to a study of tumor and adjacent non-tumor tissue in lung cancer. Germline CDR1 is SGHKS and CDR2 is YYEKEE (reference sequence). The V and J ends lost 4 bases and 7 bases, in that order; junction bases with no gene match: 9. The CDR3 loop spans 15 amino acids. The template was RNA from unsorted bulk tissue.

Specimen: lung tumor tissue. The TCR was taken from a man aged 50 to 60 with non-small cell lung cancer. The chain joins TRBV5-5 to TRBJ2-1; 9 bases fit TRBD2. For the CDR3, the DNA is TGTGCCAGCAGCCCAGAACCAGCGGGAGGAAATGAGCAGTTCTTC. It translates to CASSPEPAGGNEQFF.